The 28 T cell receptor beta chains presented below share a single source sample, sequenced in a study of blood T cell repertoires in COVID-19 (TCRdb year 2020). The library was prepared using the immunoSEQ multiplex PCR assay. TCRdb's version of the immuneACCESS table is confined to in-frame rearrangements and falls short of the full clone set. An unresolved V gene accounts for under half of the shortfall where checked; the remainder is of unknown origin. Counted in this sample were around 31,000 clones; approximately 90% of them appeared once. In total, the top ten clones hold roughly 3.5% of the sample. Input material: peripheral blood. All receptors come from a man in his 60s with acute or convalescent COVID-19.

The chain links TRBV13 to TRBJ2-7, with D hard to call. CDR1 PRHDT and CDR2 FYEKMQ come from the germline V gene (reference sequence). The CDR3 length is 11 residues. Between the trimmed V and J ends, which lost 4 bases and 4 bases, there was a span of 5 bases. This CDR3 is CASSSRYEQYF. For the CDR3, the DNA is TGTGCCAGCAGCTCCAGATACGAGCAGTACTTC.

In this sample, this clone turned up a few times. The chain is built from TRBV5-1 and TRBJ1-1, with TRBD1 identical over 7 bases. The junction had 16 bases not matched to a gene; V was cut back by 4 bases and J by 4 bases. Germline V gene sequence: CDR1 SGHRS, CDR2 YFSETQ. This CDR3 comprises 17 residues. In DNA form, the CDR3 reads TGCGCCAGCAGCCCTGCGCGTCAAACCAAGGGGGCCACTGAAGCTTTCTTT. This sequence encodes CASSPARQTKGATEAFF.

V is TRBV24-1 and J is TRBJ1-2; TRBD1 matches at 7 bases. The CDR3 contains 16 residues. Looked up from germline, CDR1 is KGHDR and CDR2 is SFDVKD. V trimming: 2 bases; J trimming: 4 bases; junction bases outside the gene matches: 9. CDR3 residues: CATSDSYRGTGYGYTF. In DNA form, the CDR3 reads TGTGCCACCAGTGATTCCTACAGGGGAACTGGCTATGGCTACACCTTC.

The rearrangement joins TRBV19 to TRBJ2-7; 7 bases fit TRBD2. CDR1 is LNHDA and CDR2 is SQIVND in the germline V gene (reference sequence). The CDR3 has 15 amino acids. Germline trimming cut 5 bases from V and 2 bases from J; bases unmatched to any gene: 9. The CDR3 sequence: CASSGAGTNTYEQYF. The CDR3 DNA follows: TGTGCCAGTAGTGGAGCCGGGACTAATACCTACGAGCAGTACTTC. Variable domain in full (rest from reference TRBV19 and TRBJ2-7): DGGITQSPKYLFRKEGQNVTLSCEQNLNHDAMYWYRQDPGQGLRLIYYSQIVNDFQKGDIAEGYSVSREKKESFPLTVTSAQKNPTAFYLCASSGAGTNTYEQYFGPGTRLTVT.

This chain connects TRBV7-3 to TRBJ2-2; D is ambiguous. Germline CDR1 and CDR2: SGHTA and FQGTGA. Deletions cut 5 bases from V and 5 bases from J, with 12 bases between. The CDR3 is made up of 14 amino acids. CDR3 in DNA: TGTGCCAGCAGCCGCGTCCCCTTTACCGGGGAGCTGTTTTTT. The encoded protein is CASSRVPFTGELFF.

The V call is TRBV11-3, the J call TRBJ2-2; 9 bases line up with TRBD2. The CDR3 consists of 15 residues. Germline lookup yields CDR1 SGHNT and CDR2 YENEEA. The J segment lost 4 bases and the V segment lost 1 base, leaving 1 base of the junction unmatched. The CDR3 bases are TGTGCCAGCAGCTTAGTAGCGGGAGCCACCGGGGAGCTGTTTTTT. Its translation is CASSLVAGATGELFF.

The chain is built from TRBV29-1 and TRBJ1-1; D is possibly TRBD1 (6 bases). The V end was cut by 7 bases, the J end by 4 bases, with 16 bases between. The CDR3 extends over 13 amino acids. Germline-derived CDR1 and CDR2 are SQVTM and ANQGSEA. CDR3 in DNA: TGCAGCGCCGAGGGGCCCAGGGGCACTGAAGCTTTCTTT. Its protein product is CSAEGPRGTEAFF.

The gene calls are TRBV27 and TRBJ1-3, with D perhaps TRBD1 (6 bases). Trimming shortened V by 3 bases and J by 4 bases, and 13 bases separated the two germline ends. The V gene's germline CDR1 is MNHEY and CDR2 SMNVEV (reference sequence). This CDR3 is 15 amino acids long. DNA of the CDR3: TGTGCCAGCAGTTTCGGGGGGGGCTCAGGAAACACCATATATTTT. It encodes CASSFGGGSGNTIYF.

In its sample, this clone was seen once. The gene calls are TRBV27 and TRBJ1-1; the match to TRBD1 covers 9 bases. Germline-derived CDR1 and CDR2 are MNHEY and SMNVEV (reference sequence). CDR3 length: 14 amino acids. V was clipped by 7 bases and J by 5 bases; unmatched bases: 8. In DNA, the CDR3 is TGTGCCAGCACATTCCGGACAGGGGTTACTGAAGCTTTCTTT. This gives the protein CASTFRTGVTEAFF.

This chain uses TRBV10-3 with TRBJ1-2; TRBD1 aligns across 7 bases. This CDR3 has 12 amino acids. CDR1 is ENHRY and CDR2 is SYGVKD in the germline V gene. Unmatched junction bases numbered 3, after V lost 6 bases and J lost 5 bases. The CDR3 sequence: CAIRTGEYGYTF. The CDR3 DNA is TGTGCCATCAGAACAGGGGAATATGGCTACACCTTC.

The chain links TRBV18 to TRBJ1-3; 9 bases are shared with TRBD1. This CDR3 spans 15 amino acids. Losses at the gene ends were 4 bases for V and 3 bases for J; bases not matched to a gene: 4. Germline loops: CDR1 KGHSH, CDR2 LQKENI. The CDR3 DNA sequence: TGTGCCAGCTCACAATACAGGGGGCTTGGAAACACCATATATTTT. Translated, it gives CASSQYRGLGNTIYF.

Here the CDR3 DNA reads TGTGCCAGCAGTGACATCCGGGACAGGGTAGGAAAACTGTTTTTT. Its translation: CASSDIRDRVGKLFF. This chain joins TRBV2 and TRBJ1-4, with 9 bases matching TRBD1. The CDR3 has 15 amino acids. The V and J ends lost 3 bases and 10 bases, in that order; junction bases with no gene match: 9. Germline V gene data show CDR1 as SNHLY and CDR2 as FYNNEI.

The chain employs TRBV4-1 and TRBJ2-1, with 16 bases identical to TRBD2. The trim removed 3 bases at V and 0 bases at J, leaving 11 bases unmatched. The CDR3 consists of 21 residues. Germline V CDR1 and CDR2: MGHRA, YSYEKL. DNA of the CDR3: TGCGCCAGCAGCCACCGCCCAAGGGGACTAGCGGGAGGGAACTCCTACAATGAGCAGTTCTTC. This sequence encodes CASSHRPRGLAGGNSYNEQFF.

The V and J genes are TRBV11-2 and TRBJ2-5; 14 bases map to TRBD2. There are 16 residues in the CDR3. The germline CDR1 and CDR2 sequences are SGHAT and FQNNGV. V lost 4 bases and J lost 4; bases outside the gene matches: 5. The CDR3 bases are TGTGCCAGCAGCTCGGGACTAGCGGGAGTGGGAGAGACCCAGTACTTC. Amino acid sequence: CASSSGLAGVGETQYF.

This clone was seen just once. V is TRBV19 and J is TRBJ1-2; D ambiguous. The CDR3 extends over 12 amino acids. CDR1 and CDR2 (germline): LNHDA, SQIVND (reference sequence). Deletions cut 6 bases from V and 4 bases from J, with 9 bases between. CDR3 residues: CASRQPFYGYTF. The CDR3 region has the DNA TGTGCCAGTAGACAGCCTTTCTATGGCTACACCTTC.

V usage is TRBV4-2 and J usage is TRBJ1-1; TRBD1 might be the D (6 bases). V was pared by 1 base and J by 2 bases, with 8 bases between. The CDR3 runs 14 residues. Per the germline V gene, CDR1 is LGHNA and CDR2 is YNFKEQ. CDR3 nucleotide sequence: TGTGCCAGCAGCCAAGTACAGGGTAACACTGAAGCTTTCTTT. It encodes CASSQVQGNTEAFF.

The chain has TRBV27 and TRBJ2-7; 7 nucleotides match TRBD1. In germline, CDR1 is MNHEY, CDR2 SMNVEV (reference sequence). CDR3 length: 15 amino acids. The ends lost 5 bases at V and 2 bases at J; junction bases unmatched: 9. The CDR3 here is CASSRPGTATYEQYF. The CDR3 DNA reads TGTGCCAGCAGTCGCCCCGGGACAGCGACCTACGAGCAGTACTTC.

V gene TRBV6-2 or TRBV6-3 combines with J gene TRBJ1-1; D is uncertain. The germline V gene encodes CDR1 MNHEY and CDR2 SVGEGT. The CDR3 is made up of 12 amino acids. Trimming took 4 bases from V and 5 from J, leaving 8 bases between them. CDR3 protein: CASSWGGTEAFF. The CDR3 region has the DNA TGTGCCAGCAGTTGGGGAGGAACTGAAGCTTTCTTT.

The V and J genes are TRBV7-9 and TRBJ2-5; 12 bases agree with TRBD1. Germline CDR1 reads SEHNR; CDR2 reads FQNEAQ (reference sequence). The CDR3 has 14 residues. Trimming at V came to 6 bases and at J to 4 bases, leaving 3 bases not matched to a gene. The CDR3 sequence is CASRGQGAGETQYF. CDR3 nucleotides: TGTGCCAGCAGGGGACAGGGGGCAGGAGAGACCCAGTACTTC.

V and J are TRBV7-2 and TRBJ2-7, with 12 bases that match TRBD2. Germline CDR1 SGHTA, CDR2 FQGNSA. Trimming cost V 6 bases and J 2 bases; bases outside gene matches: 5. CDR3 length: 15 amino acids. DNA of the CDR3: TGTGCCAGCAGACAAGGACTAGCGGGGACCTACGAGCAGTACTTC. Protein sequence: CASRQGLAGTYEQYF.

The chain is built from TRBV4-1 and TRBJ2-5; 7 nucleotides line up with TRBD2. J was trimmed by 1 base and V by 0 bases; bases with no gene match: 2. The CDR3 has 15 amino acids. Germline CDR1 and CDR2: MGHRA and YSYEKL. The CDR3 reads CASSQEGGVQETQYF. Here the CDR3 DNA reads TGCGCCAGCAGCCAAGAGGGGGGGGTCCAAGAGACCCAGTACTTC.

The rearrangement links TRBV27 to TRBJ1-3, with 9 positions matching TRBD1. Trimming took 5 bases from V and 4 from J; bases not matched to a gene: 0. This CDR3 comprises 13 residues. CDR1 and CDR2 (germline): MNHEY, SMNVEV (reference sequence). CDR3 sequence (DNA): TGTGCCAGCAGTGGGACAGGGGGAAACACCATATATTTT. As protein: CASSGTGGNTIYF.

The chain has TRBV11-1 and TRBJ2-3; TRBD1 matches at 7 bases. Germline loops: CDR1 SGHAT, CDR2 FQDESV (reference sequence). The CDR3 loop spans 15 amino acids. With 3 bases clipped from V and 0 bases from J, the junction kept 3 bases outside the gene matches. CDR3 in amino acids: CASSFTTGSTDTQYF. The CDR3 DNA is TGTGCCAGCAGCTTCACGACAGGGAGCACAGATACGCAGTATTTT.

The chain combines TRBV5-6 with TRBJ1-5; 7 bases align to TRBD1. CDR1 and CDR2 (germline): SGHDT, YYEEEE. Losses at the gene ends were 2 bases for V and 4 bases for J; bases not matched to a gene: 6. This CDR3 has 15 amino acids. In DNA form, the CDR3 reads TGTGCCAGCAGCTTTAACAGGGGCGGGAATCAGCCCCAGCATTTT. It translates to CASSFNRGGNQPQHF. Supplemented by reference TRBV5-6 and TRBJ1-5, the full variable domain reads DAGVTQSPTHLIKTRGQQVTLRCSPKSGHDTVSWYQQALGQGPQFIFQYYEEEERQRGNFPDRFSGHQFPNYSSELNVNALLLGDSALYLCASSFNRGGNQPQHFGDGTRLSIL.

The J gene is TRBJ1-4, the V gene TRBV5-5; 10 nucleotides line up with TRBD1. CDR3 length: 15 amino acids. The V gene's germline CDR1 is SGHKS and CDR2 YYEKEE (reference sequence). The V segment lost 1 base and the J segment 8 bases; nucleotides outside the gene matches: 5. CDR3 sequence (DNA): TGTGCCAGCAGCTTGAGCGGGACAGGGGACGAAAAACTGTTTTTT. Its protein product is CASSLSGTGDEKLFF.

CDR3 sequence (DNA): TGTGCCAGCAGCCAATCAAGCAAGTACAATGAGCAGTTCTTC. It is translated as CASSQSSKYNEQFF. The chain recombines TRBV14 with TRBJ2-1; D is unresolved. Per the germline V gene, CDR1 is SGHDN and CDR2 is FVKESK. This CDR3 comprises 14 residues. The V end lost 2 bases, the J end lost 4 bases, and 9 bases lay between the germline ends.

This clone was detected only once. V gene TRBV7-9 combines with J gene TRBJ1-2, with no clear D. CDR3 length: 16 residues. The V end was cut by 5 bases, the J end by 1 base, with 17 bases between. CDR1 SEHNR and CDR2 FQNEAQ come from the germline V gene (reference sequence). CDR3 loop: CASSPNAGSYNYGYTF. CDR3 bases: TGTGCCAGCAGCCCGAATGCCGGGTCCTATAACTATGGCTACACCTTC.

This chain uses TRBV30 with TRBJ1-5; D gene unclear. Germline lookup yields CDR1 GTSNPN and CDR2 SVGIG (reference sequence). The CDR3 is made up of 12 amino acids. V lost 3 bases and J 1 base, leaving 4 bases between the germline ends. The CDR3 DNA reads TGTGCCTGGAGCCAAAGCAATCAGCCCCAGCATTTT. It codes for CAWSQSNQPQHF.